Below, 7 T cell receptor beta chains from the same sample are listed, as sequenced in a study of cytomegalovirus exposure and HLA in healthy donors. PCR primers comprised 60 Vbeta and 13 Jbeta primers. The data were produced by immunoSEQ multiplex PCR, yet TCRdb's version contains in-frame clones alone and is incomplete. This sample has 100,000 to 150,000 clones; around three quarters occur once, and the top ten carry about 12%. The sample was PBMCs. The source of these receptors is a woman aged 55 to 70 in good health and CMV-seropositive.

The chain links TRBV14 to TRBJ2-2; 8 nucleotides agree with TRBD1. Germline CDR1 reads SGHDN; CDR2 reads FVKESK. With V trimmed by 4 bases and J by 1 base, 8 bases remained unmatched. The CDR3 has 17 residues. In nucleotides, the CDR3 is TGTGCCAGCAGCCCACTAACCGGGACAGGGAACACCGGGGAGCTGTTTTTT. Translation gives CASSPLTGTGNTGELFF. The whole variable domain, remainder taken from reference TRBV14 and TRBJ2-2, is EAGVTQFPSHSVIEKGQTVTLRCDPISGHDNLYWYRRVMGKEIKFLLHFVKESKQDESGMPNNRFLAERTGGTYSTLKVQPAELEDSGVYFCASSPLTGTGNTGELFFGEGSRLTVL.

This chain connects TRBV5-4 to TRBJ2-3, with D tentatively TRBD1 (5 bases). Trimming pared 5 bases from V and 4 bases from J, leaving 14 bases between. CDR1 SGHNT and CDR2 YYREEE come from the germline V gene (reference sequence). CDR3 size: 14 residues. This CDR3 is CASRGRGTADTQYF. The CDR3 coding sequence is TGTGCCAGCAGGGGTAGGGGTACCGCAGATACGCAGTATTTT. Full variable domain (rest looked up from reference TRBV5-4 and TRBJ2-3): ETGVTQSPTHLIKTRGQQVTLRCSSQSGHNTVSWYQQALGQGPQFIFQYYREEENGRGNFPPRFSGLQFPNYSSELNVNALELDDSALYLCASRGRGTADTQYFGPGTRLTVL.

The chain recombines TRBV6-5 with TRBJ2-2; 13 bases are a match to TRBD2. The germline CDR1 and CDR2 sequences are MNHEY and SVGAGI. The CDR3 has 14 residues. The trim removed 5 bases at V and 7 bases at J, leaving 1 base unmatched. The CDR3 nucleotides are TGTGCCAGCAGTACTAGCGGGGGGGGCGGGGAGCTGTTTTTT. The encoded protein is CASSTSGGGGELFF.

This clone was recorded once. This chain joins TRBV7-8 and TRBJ2-3; 7 bases agree with TRBD2. The CDR3 extends over 14 amino acids. The V and J ends lost 4 bases and 2 bases, in that order; junction bases with no gene match: 3. The germline V gene encodes CDR1 SGHVS and CDR2 FQNEAQ. CDR3 loop: CASSWKRDTDTQYF. CDR3 nucleotides: TGTGCCAGCAGCTGGAAGCGGGACACAGATACGCAGTATTTT.

The chain carries TRBV5-5 and TRBJ1-1; TRBD1 matches at 9 bases. The CDR3 runs 15 residues. From germline, CDR1 is SGHKS and CDR2 YYEKEE (reference sequence). Trimming cost V 4 bases and J 2 bases; bases outside gene matches: 6. The CDR3 here is CASSLLGQGNTEAFF. CDR3 nucleotide sequence: TGTGCCAGCAGCCTCCTGGGACAGGGTAACACTGAAGCTTTCTTT.

This chain links TRBV9 with TRBJ1-2; 7 bases are shared with TRBD1. Germline CDR1 SGDLS, CDR2 YYNGEE. Unmatched junction bases numbered 12, after V lost 1 base and J lost 3 bases. This CDR3 has 17 residues. CDR3 residues: CASSVNLVVTGYYGYTF. The CDR3 DNA follows: TGTGCCAGCAGCGTAAATCTCGTGGTGACAGGGTACTATGGCTACACCTTC.

The V gene is TRBV6-5, the J gene TRBJ1-2; the D gene is possibly TRBD1 (6 bases). CDR1 MNHEY and CDR2 SVGAGI come from the germline V gene. This CDR3 has 13 amino acids. Between the trimmed V and J ends, which lost 5 bases and 7 bases, there was a span of 14 bases. CDR3 nucleotides: TGTGCCAGCAGTGAACAGGGTGTAGGTGGCTACACCTTC. The encoded protein is CASSEQGVGGYTF.